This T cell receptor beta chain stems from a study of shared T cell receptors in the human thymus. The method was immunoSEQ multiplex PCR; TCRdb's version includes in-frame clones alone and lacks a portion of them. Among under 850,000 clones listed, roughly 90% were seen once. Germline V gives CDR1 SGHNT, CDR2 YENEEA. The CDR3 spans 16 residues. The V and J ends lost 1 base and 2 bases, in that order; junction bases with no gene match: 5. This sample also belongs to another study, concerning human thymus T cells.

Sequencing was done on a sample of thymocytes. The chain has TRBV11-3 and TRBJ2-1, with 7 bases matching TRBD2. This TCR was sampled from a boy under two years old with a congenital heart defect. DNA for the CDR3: TGTGCCAGCAGCTTAGGTTTGCGGGAGCCCTACAATGAGCAGTTCTTC. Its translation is CASSLGLREPYNEQFF.